The clone carrying this T cell receptor beta chain was seen at least ten times. Its specificity is unknown. These data come from a study of T-cell reconstitution after alpha-beta-depleted transplantation in children. Study-level results: Alpha-beta T cells present about two months after transplant were reported to originate from several hundred expanded graft clones. It was surviving recipient T cells and thymic progenitors that gave some patients high TCRbeta diversity at day 60. It was newly produced T cells that mostly accounted for T-cell counts and diversity one year after transplant.

The germline V gene encodes CDR1 DFQATT and CDR2 SNEGSKA (reference sequence). V dropped 6 bases and J dropped 3 bases, with 12 bases sitting between them. The CDR3 has 13 residues. A TCRbeta library incorporating unique molecular identifiers was prepared. TCRdb re-analysed the PCR reads in MiXCR, keeping a single row per CDR3 protein. The sample contains roughly 500,000 distinct CDR3 sequences, about 11% of which appear only once. The V and J genes are TRBV20-1 and TRBJ2-1; D is unresolved. The specimen comprised PBMCs, sampled before TCRalphabeta/CD19-depleted stem cell transplant. The clonotype comes from a child aged 2-15 years with inherited bone marrow failure, due to receive a stem cell transplant. CDR3 sequence: CSAFRAFYNEQFF. The CDR3 region has the DNA TGCAGTGCCTTCCGGGCCTTCTACAATGAGCAGTTCTTC.